This T cell receptor (beta chain) was found in a study of blood T cell repertoires in COVID-19. On the study more broadly: Researchers got acute and convalescent COVID-19 samples from the United States, Italy and Spain. The analysed material was cDNA or gDNA that came from T cells, B-cell-depleted T cells, or PBMCs.

Before being deemed recovered, Cohort 3 donors had two negative PCRs, clearance, or symptom resolution. This clone was seen a few times. The CDR3 covers 12 residues. Germline-derived CDR1 and CDR2 are SGHTA and FQGNSA. The V end was cut by 7 bases, the J end by 10 bases, with 16 bases between. Profiled with immunoSEQ multiplex PCR; TCRdb holds only in-frame clones, not every one. The sample lists a few hundred thousand clones, roughly four fifths occurring once. Source material: PBMCs or T cells enriched from blood (not recorded which). This chain links TRBV7-2 with TRBJ1-1; D is uncertain. This clonotype originated in a woman aged 50 to 60 who had recovered from COVID-19. The CDR3 protein is CASTQTREPAFF. CDR3 DNA sequence: TGTGCCAGCACCCAGACGAGGGAGCCAGCTTTCTTT. The variable domain in full, completed from reference TRBV7-2 and TRBJ1-1, reads GAGVSQSPSNKVTEKGKDVELRCDPISGHTALYWYRQSLGQGLEFLIYFQGNSAPDKSGLPSDRFSAERTGGSVSTLTIQRTQQEDSAVYLCASTQTREPAFFGQGTRLTVV.